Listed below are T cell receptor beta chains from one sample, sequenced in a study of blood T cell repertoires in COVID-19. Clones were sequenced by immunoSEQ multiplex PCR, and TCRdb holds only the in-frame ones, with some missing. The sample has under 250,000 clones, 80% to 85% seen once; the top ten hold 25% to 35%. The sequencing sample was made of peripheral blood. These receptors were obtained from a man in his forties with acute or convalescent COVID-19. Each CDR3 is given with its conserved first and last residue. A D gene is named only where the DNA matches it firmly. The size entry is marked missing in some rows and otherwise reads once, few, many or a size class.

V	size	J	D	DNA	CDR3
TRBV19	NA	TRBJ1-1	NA	TGTGCCAGTAGTCCCGTACAGGCGAACACTGAAGCTTTCTTT	CASSPVQANTEAFF
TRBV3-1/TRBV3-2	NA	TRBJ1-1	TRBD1	TGTGCCAGCAGCCGCTTCGGACAGGTGAACACTGAAGCTTTCTTT	CASSRFGQVNTEAFF
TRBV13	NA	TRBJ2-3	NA	TGTGCCAGCAGCCCAGAACATACGTCGGGAACGCAGTATTTT	CASSPEHTSGTQYF
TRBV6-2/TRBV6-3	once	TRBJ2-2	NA	TGTGCCAGCAGTTACGTGCAGGGGAGCACCGGGGAGCTGTTTTTT	CASSYVQGSTGELFF
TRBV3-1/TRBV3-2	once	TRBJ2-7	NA	TGTGCCAGCAGCCAAGTCATTTACGAGCAGTACTTC	CASSQVIYEQYF
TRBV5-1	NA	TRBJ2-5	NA	TGCGCCAGCAGCTTGATACAGGGACAGACCCAGTACTTC	CASSLIQGQTQYF
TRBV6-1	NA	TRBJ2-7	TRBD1	TGTGCCAGCAGTGAAAGTGGGACAGGGGGCGGGATCTACGAGCAGTACTTC	CASSESGTGGGIYEQYF
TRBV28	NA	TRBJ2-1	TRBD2	TGTGCCAGCAGTGGACTAGCGCGTAATGAGCAGTTCTTC	CASSGLARNEQFF
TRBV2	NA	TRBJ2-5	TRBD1	TGTGCCAGCAGTGCCCGGACAGGGGGTAGTGAAGAGACCCAGTACTTC	CASSARTGGSEETQYF
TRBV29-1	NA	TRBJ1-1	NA	TGCAGCGTTGTTGTAGGGCAGGGGACTGAAGCTTTCTTT	CSVVVGQGTEAFF
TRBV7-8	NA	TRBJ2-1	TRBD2	TGTGCCAGCAGCTCCGTAGCGGGGGACTACAATGAGCAGTTCTTC	CASSSVAGDYNEQFF
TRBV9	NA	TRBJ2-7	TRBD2	TGTGCCAGCAGCTCTAGACTAGCAAGCCCCTACGAGCAGTACTTC	CASSSRLASPYEQYF
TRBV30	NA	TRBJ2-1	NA	TGTGCCTGGGGCCGGGGGAGCTCCTACAATGAGCAGTTCTTC	CAWGRGSSYNEQFF
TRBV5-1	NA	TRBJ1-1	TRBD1	TGCGCCAGCAGCACCTCGACAGGGTCGAACACTGAAGCTTTCTTT	CASSTSTGSNTEAFF
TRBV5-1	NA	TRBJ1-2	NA	TGCGCCAGCAGCTTGGGTGCGGTGGATCGTGGCTACACCTTC	CASSLGAVDRGYTF
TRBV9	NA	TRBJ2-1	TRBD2	TGTGCCAGCAGCGGACTAGCGGGAGGGTCCGATGAGCAGTTCTTC	CASSGLAGGSDEQFF
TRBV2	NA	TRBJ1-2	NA	TGTGCCAGCAGTGTCACGGGGAACTATGGCTACACCTTC	CASSVTGNYGYTF
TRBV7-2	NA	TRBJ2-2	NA	TGTGCCAGCAGCTTAGCTAGAAGTCCCGGGGAGCTGTTTTTT	CASSLARSPGELFF
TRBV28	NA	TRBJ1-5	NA	TGTGCCAGCAAAGTACAGGGCGAACAGCCCCAGCATTTT	CASKVQGEQPQHF
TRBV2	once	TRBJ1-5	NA	TGTGCCAGCACTAACAGGGATCAGCCCCAGCATTTT	CASTNRDQPQHF
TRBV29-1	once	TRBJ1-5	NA	TGCAGCGTTGAAACTGGGGCTGATCAGCCCCAGCATTTT	CSVETGADQPQHF
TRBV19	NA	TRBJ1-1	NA	TGTGCCAGTAGTATTGTAGTGAACACTGAAGCTTTCTTT	CASSIVVNTEAFF
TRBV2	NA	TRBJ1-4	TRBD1	TGTGCCAGCAGTAGGACAGGGGCTGAAAAACTGTTTTTT	CASSRTGAEKLFF
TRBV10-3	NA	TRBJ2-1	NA	TGTGCCATCAGTGTAGGACTATCCCTAGGGAATGAGCAGTTCTTC	CAISVGLSLGNEQFF
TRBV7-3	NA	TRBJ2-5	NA	TGTGCCAGCGGGACTCAAGAGACCCAGTACTTC	CASGTQETQYF
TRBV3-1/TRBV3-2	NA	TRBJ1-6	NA	TGTGCCAGCAGCCAAGACTTTGACAGCTCCTATAATTCACCCCTCCACTTT	CASSQDFDSSYNSPLHF
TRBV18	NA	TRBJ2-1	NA	TGTGCCAGCTCACCACCGGCAGGGGATGAGCAGTTCTTC	CASSPPAGDEQFF
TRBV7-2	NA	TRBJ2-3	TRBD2	TGTGCCAGCAGCTTAGCTACTAGCGGGAGGTGGACAGATACGCAGTATTTT	CASSLATSGRWTDTQYF
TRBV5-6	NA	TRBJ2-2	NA	TGTGCCAGCAAAACAGCGAACACCGGGGAGCTGTTTTTT	CASKTANTGELFF
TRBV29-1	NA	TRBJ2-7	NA	TGCAGCGTTTACAATGGACAGACCTACGAGCAGTACTTC	CSVYNGQTYEQYF
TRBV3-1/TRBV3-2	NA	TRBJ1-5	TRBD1	TGTGCCAGCAGCCAACTTCCGCCGGGACAGGGCTCTCAGCCCCAGCATTTT	CASSQLPPGQGSQPQHF
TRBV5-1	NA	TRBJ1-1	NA	TGCGCCAGCAGCTTGACGGGGATGAACACTGAAGCTTTCTTT	CASSLTGMNTEAFF
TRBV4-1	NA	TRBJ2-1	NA	TGCGCCAGCAGCCAAGTCGACAGCATAAAGCAGTTCTTC	CASSQVDSIKQFF
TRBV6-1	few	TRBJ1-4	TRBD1	TGTGCCAGCAGTGAAGGGATAGGGGGCGTCGAAAAACTGTTTTTT	CASSEGIGGVEKLFF
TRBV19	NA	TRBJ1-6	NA	TGTGCCAGTAATTATCGGAGCTCCTATAATTCACCCCTCCACTTT	CASNYRSSYNSPLHF
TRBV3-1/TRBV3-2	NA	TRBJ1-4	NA	TGTGCCAGCAGCCAAGATCTGGGCAGGGGCGAGGATGAAAAACTGTTTTTT	CASSQDLGRGEDEKLFF
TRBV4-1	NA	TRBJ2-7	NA	TGCGCCAGCAGCCAAGAAGAACTCTACGAGCAGTACTTC	CASSQEELYEQYF
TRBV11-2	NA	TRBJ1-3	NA	TGTGCCAGCAGCCCGGGGGGGCGCTCTGGAAACACCATATATTTT	CASSPGGRSGNTIYF
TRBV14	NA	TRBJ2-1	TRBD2	TGTGCCAGCAGCCCTCTAGCGGGAGTAAATGAGCAGTTCTTC	CASSPLAGVNEQFF
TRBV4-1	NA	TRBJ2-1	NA	TGCGCCAGCAGCCAGACAAGCCCGGGACTTGTGTTGTCCTACAATGAGCAGTTCTTC	CASSQTSPGLVLSYNEQFF
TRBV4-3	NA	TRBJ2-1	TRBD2	TGCGCCAGCAGCCAGTTACTAGCGGGAGCCTCTGAGAGTGAGCAGTTCTTC	CASSQLLAGASESEQFF
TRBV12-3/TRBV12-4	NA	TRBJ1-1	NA	TGTGCCAGCAGGCTAACAGAGAACACTGAAGCTTTCTTT	CASRLTENTEAFF
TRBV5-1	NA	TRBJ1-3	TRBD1	TGCGCCAGCAGCTTGAGGGGGACAGTCGCCTTCTCTGGAAACACCATATATTTT	CASSLRGTVAFSGNTIYF
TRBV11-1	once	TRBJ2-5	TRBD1	TGTGCCAGCAGCAACCGACAGGGGTACCAAGAGACCCAGTACTTC	CASSNRQGYQETQYF
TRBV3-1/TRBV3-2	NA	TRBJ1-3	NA	TGTGCCAGCAGCCTGATCCCCGTGGGGAGCTCTGGAAACACCATATATTTT	CASSLIPVGSSGNTIYF
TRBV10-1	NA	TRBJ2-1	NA	TGCGCCAGCTCTTACATCTTCTTC	CASSYIFF
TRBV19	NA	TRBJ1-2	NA	TGTGCCAGTAGTATAGATCGAGGCTATGGCTACACCTTC	CASSIDRGYGYTF
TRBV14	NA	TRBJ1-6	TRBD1	TGTGCCAGCAGCCCAGCGGACAGGGGCGATTCACCCCTCCACTTT	CASSPADRGDSPLHF
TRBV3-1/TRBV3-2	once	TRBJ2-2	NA	TGTGCCAGCAGCCAAGAGGCCAACACCGGGGAGCTGTTTTTT	CASSQEANTGELFF
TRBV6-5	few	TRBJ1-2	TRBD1	TGTGCCAGCAGTCCCACCCAGGGGGTAGGCGGCTACACCTTC	CASSPTQGVGGYTF